This TCR beta chain comes out of a study of persistence of HIV-infected CD4 T cells (dated by TCRdb to the early 2020s). Describing the broader study: Participants had been on suppressive ART for a median of 8 years. Peripheral blood samples of up to about 200 mL were obtained at multiple time points, with the exception of a couple of participants, for whom leukapheresis was performed at a single time point. The study isolated CMV- and HIV-1 Gag-responding CD4+ T cells from ART-treated individuals to examine antigen-driven clonal expansion of HIV-1-infected cells. The clonality of all cells in each sorted population was measured by TCRbeta sequencing, and the clonality of infected cells was measured by proviral sequencing. The TCR cluster analysis across participants included under ten participants for CMV and six or seven participants for Gag. The study at large found these results: Only a small number of individuals took part in the study, and the range of antigens tested was limited. Enrichment of degenerate expanded CDR3beta sequences was found in antigen-responding cells, suggesting convergent selection of CD4+ responses to CMV and Gag. Bulk TCR analyses could not be restricted to the rare CMV-responding cells that actually carried HIV-1 proviruses. Significantly lower TCRbeta richness was observed in CMV- and Gag-responding cells than in anti-CD3/anti-CD28-responding cells, and higher oligoclonality was observed in CMV-responding cells than in CD3/CD28-stimulated and Gag-responding cells. TCR oligoclonality correlated with proviral oligoclonality within the same sorted populations.

Remarks on this clone: Its antigen specificity is not known. Base quality data are lacking; no much larger clone is found one base away.

The immunoSEQ hsTCRB assay version 4, run in survey mode, was used to sequence TCRbeta repertoires from genomic DNA. Genomic DNA was diluted to about 9.9 ng/uL, using up to 1 ug per sample for TCRbeta sequencing. On the study's bioinformatics: TCRbeta data analysis was done in ImmunoSeq Analyzer 3.0, and diversity was calculated on productive nucleotide rearrangements. Using the Immunarch R package, the improved Chao index served to estimate lower-bound TCR diversity and the Gini coefficient served to estimate clonality. Nucleotide rearrangements that differed but encoded the same CDR3beta amino acid sequence were counted as separate clonotypes. Differential abundance analysis found TCRbeta sequences that were significantly enriched in antigen-responding cells compared with anti-CD3/anti-CD28-activated cells. TCRs were clustered by predicted peptide-MHC specificity with GLIPH2, both within individual participants and across merged participant data sets. The immuneACCESS repertoire file appears here via TCRdb, limited to in-frame rearrangements. These files lack a portion of the clones; in checked studies, under half of the deficit traces to unresolved V genes, and the cause of the others is not known. V and J calls and clone size come straight from that table; D and trimming were deduced from the DNA. The sample has some 14,000 clones on record, under 70% of them singletons. Jointly, the top ten make up roughly 7.2% of the sample.

Explained via the paper, the treatment or condition label denotes: suppressive antiretroviral therapy. A pool of overlapping HIV-1 Gag 15-mer peptides was used at 0.95 to 1 ug per peptide per mL for cell stimulation. Responding CD4+ T cells were sorted on the basis of upregulation of both CD40 ligand and CD69. Participants were HIV-1-infected adults who started suppressive ART during chronic infection. For at least 4 years, participants had undetectable plasma HIV-1 RNA, below 50 copies/mL. To be included, a participant needed positive CMV serology and a CD4+ T cell count above 400 cells/uL. Before stimulation, PBMCs were isolated using density centrifugation and depleted of CD8+ T cells. CD8-depleted PBMCs were stimulated for 18 hours with anti-CD28/CD49d costimulation, CD40-blocking antibody and enfuvirtide to prevent new infections. Cell sorting was performed on a Beckman Coulter MoFlo Legacy or XDP sorter, and dead cells were excluded with propidium iodide. Genomic DNA was extracted using the QIAamp DNA Mini Kit for samples with more than one million cells and using the Quick-DNA Microprep Kit for all other samples.

The sample was CD4+ T cells sorted from PBMCs after approximately 19-hour stimulation, taken from a patient who received antiretroviral therapy. The sample's cell subset or site label, decoded: CD40L+CD69+ CD4 T cells responding to HIV-1 Gag peptides. The origin of this receptor is an adult man with HIV who was CMV-seropositive.

The nucleotide sequence reads TGTGCCAGCTCACCAGGGGAGCGGAACTATGGCTACACCTTC. The resulting protein is CASSPGERNYGYTF. The chain links TRBV18 with TRBJ1-2; the D gene assignment is ambiguous. V is pared back by 2 bases and J by 2 bases, with 9 bases lying between the germline termini. The CDR3 measures 14 amino acids from cysteine to phenylalanine. Only the CDR3 region is kept as DNA, spanning 42 bases read in frame from base 1. CDR1 and CDR2 (KGHSH, LQKENI) derive from the germline V gene.